This TCR beta chain is drawn from a study of T cell repertoires in cytomegalovirus infection. Study-wide background: CMV infection and matching HLA type were both indicated by public TCR beta signatures.

To note about this clonotype: No antigen is known for it.

TCRdb ran MiXCR on the reads and lists one entry per CDR3 protein. Counted here are nearly 700,000 distinct CDR3 sequences, about 33% occurring once; the ten biggest clones make up over 15%. The germline CDR1 and CDR2 sequences are SGHRS and YFSETQ. The CDR3 loop spans 19 amino acids. Germline trimming cut 0 bases from V and 1 base from J; bases unmatched to any gene: 14. The receptor was isolated from a human donor in good health (CMV status not recorded). Some clones in this sample may be carry-over from other donors' samples. The chain recombines TRBV5-1 with TRBJ2-7; 9 positions agree with TRBD1. The sample here was cultured PBMCs, taken from culture after CMV antigen stimulation. Here the CDR3 DNA reads TGCGCCAGCAGCTTGGCCCCCGGGACAGGGTCGTTGGGGTCCTACGAGCAGTACTTC. It codes for CASSLAPGTGSLGSYEQYF. Full variable domain (missing parts from reference TRBV5-1 and TRBJ2-7): KAGVTQTPRYLIKTRGQQVTLSCSPISGHRSVSWYQQTPGQGLQFLFEYFSETQRNKGNFPGRFSGRQFSNSRSEMNVSTLELGDSALYLCASSLAPGTGSLGSYEQYFGPGTRLTVT.